This T cell receptor (beta chain) was recovered during a study of blood T cell repertoires in COVID-19. Study-level background: Samples of COVID-19 (acute and convalescent) were obtained from the United States, Italy and Spain. Nucleic acid was either cDNA or gDNA, and it came from T cells, B-cell-depleted T cells, or PBMCs.

Participant reports of clinical history set cohort assignment. Within the 2 weeks before study entry, each person in the exposed group met a COVID-19 case. V shed 5 bases and J shed 5 bases, with 6 bases lying between them. The CDR3 extends over 12 amino acids. The germline gives CDR1 MDHEN, CDR2 SYDVKM. Profiled with immunoSEQ multiplex PCR; TCRdb holds only in-frame clones, not every one. This sample has fewer than 350,000 clones, with around 84% found just once. Sequencing was performed on PBMCs or T cells enriched from blood (not recorded which). The chain joins TRBV28 to TRBJ2-2; no firm D call. This receptor was obtained from a woman aged 25 to 39 who had been exposed to COVID-19. CDR3 in amino acids: CASSGLTGELFF. Here the CDR3 DNA reads TGTGCCAGCAGTGGCCTTACCGGGGAGCTGTTTTTT.